This T cell receptor beta chain was profiled in a study of blood T cell repertoires in COVID-19. The method was immunoSEQ multiplex PCR; TCRdb's version includes in-frame clones alone and lacks a portion of them. The sample includes roughly 210,000 clones, 88% of them seen just once. Deletions cut 0 bases from V and 3 bases from J, with 13 bases between. CDR3 length: 15 residues. Germline CDR1 SGHRS, CDR2 YFSETQ. The source is a man aged 65 to 85 with acute or convalescent COVID-19. Source material: peripheral blood. The chain employs TRBV5-1 and TRBJ2-7; D is perhaps TRBD1 (5 bases). The CDR3: CASSLAAGPGYEQYF. Here the CDR3 DNA reads TGCGCCAGCAGCTTGGCTGCAGGGCCAGGCTACGAGCAGTACTTC.